This TCR beta chain stems from a study of blood T cell repertoires in COVID-19. The wider study: Whether acute or convalescent, the COVID-19 samples came from the United States, Italy and Spain.

Sequencing used immunoSEQ multiplex PCR; TCRdb keeps in-frame clones, though not all of them. This table holds 250,000 or so clones, about 89% found once. The specimen was peripheral blood. The TCR originated in a man aged 35 to 55 with active or convalescent COVID-19.

The CDR3 DNA reads TGTGCCAGTAGGATTACCCCGTCGTTAGCGGATGAGCAGTTCTTC. Protein sequence: CASRITPSLADEQFF. The gene calls are TRBV19 and TRBJ2-1; D possibly corresponds to TRBD2 (6 bases). This CDR3 region has 15 residues. Germline lookup yields CDR1 LNHDA and CDR2 SQIVND (reference sequence). V lost 6 bases, J lost 8 bases, and 20 bases lay in between.